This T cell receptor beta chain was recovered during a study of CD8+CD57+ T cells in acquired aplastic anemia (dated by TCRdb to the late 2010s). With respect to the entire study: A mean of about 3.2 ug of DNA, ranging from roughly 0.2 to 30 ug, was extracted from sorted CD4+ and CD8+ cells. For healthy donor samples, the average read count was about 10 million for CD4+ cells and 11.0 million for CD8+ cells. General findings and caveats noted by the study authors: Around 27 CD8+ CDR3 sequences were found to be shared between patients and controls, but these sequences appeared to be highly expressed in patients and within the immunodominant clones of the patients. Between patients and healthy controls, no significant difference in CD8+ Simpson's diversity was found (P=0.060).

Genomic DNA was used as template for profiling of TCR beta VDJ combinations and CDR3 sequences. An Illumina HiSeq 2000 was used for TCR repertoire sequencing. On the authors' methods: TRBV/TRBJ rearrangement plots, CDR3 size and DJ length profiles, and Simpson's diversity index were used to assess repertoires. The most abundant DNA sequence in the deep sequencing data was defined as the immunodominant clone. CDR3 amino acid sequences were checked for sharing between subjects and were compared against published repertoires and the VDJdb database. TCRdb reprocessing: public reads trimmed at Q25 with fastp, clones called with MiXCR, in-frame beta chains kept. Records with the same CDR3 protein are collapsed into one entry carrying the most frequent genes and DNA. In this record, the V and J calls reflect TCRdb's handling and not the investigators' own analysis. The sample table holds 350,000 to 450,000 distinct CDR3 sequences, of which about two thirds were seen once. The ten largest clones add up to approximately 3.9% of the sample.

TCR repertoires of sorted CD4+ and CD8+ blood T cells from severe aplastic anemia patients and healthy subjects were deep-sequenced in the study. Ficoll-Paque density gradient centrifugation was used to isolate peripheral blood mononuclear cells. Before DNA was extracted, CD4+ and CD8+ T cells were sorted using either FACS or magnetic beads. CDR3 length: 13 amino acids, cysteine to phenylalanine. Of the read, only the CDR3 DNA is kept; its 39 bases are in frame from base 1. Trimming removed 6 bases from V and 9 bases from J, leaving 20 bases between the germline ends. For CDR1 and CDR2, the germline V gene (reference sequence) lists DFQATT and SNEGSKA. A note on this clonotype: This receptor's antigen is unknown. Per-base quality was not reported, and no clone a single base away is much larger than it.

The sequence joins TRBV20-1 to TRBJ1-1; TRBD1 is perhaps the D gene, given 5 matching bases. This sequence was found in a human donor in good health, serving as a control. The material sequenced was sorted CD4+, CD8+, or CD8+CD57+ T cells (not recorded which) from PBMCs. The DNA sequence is TGCAGTGCGGGCGGGACTAGCGTAACCAAAGCTTTCTTT. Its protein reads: CSAGGTSVTKAFF.